This T cell receptor (beta chain) was obtained from a study of cytomegalovirus exposure and HLA in healthy donors. General study results and limits: After further analysis at a later stage, 16,951 TCR beta sequences were associated with HLA alleles at 0.05 false discovery rate.

Remarks on this clone: Antigen: not known.

CDR1 MGHDK and CDR2 SYGVNS come from the germline V gene. With 3 bases clipped from V and 4 bases from J, the junction kept 8 bases outside the gene matches. This CDR3 has 16 residues. PCR amplification relied on 60 Vbeta primers (plus 13 Jbeta primers). Measured with immunoSEQ multiplex PCR; TCRdb has only the in-frame clones, and not every one. The table has some 120,000 clones, approximately 81% seen once. The sample was PBMCs. The clonotype originates from a young man in good health and CMV-seronegative. The chain has TRBV25-1 and TRBJ2-3, with 9 bases aligning to TRBD1. The CDR3 here is CASSDNPGQGADTQYF. CDR3 nucleotide sequence: TGTGCCAGCAGTGATAATCCGGGACAGGGAGCAGATACGCAGTATTTT.